Listed here is a single T cell receptor beta chain. Method: immunoSEQ multiplex PCR; TCRdb's copy keeps in-frame clones and lacks some. The sample consists of under 2.5 million clones, 80% to 95% of them appearing once. The data derive from a study of shared clonotypes between healthy human individuals. The CDR3 sequence is 14 residues long. CDR1 and CDR2 (germline): SEHNR, FQNEAQ (reference sequence). V dropped 6 bases and J dropped 7; count of bases not matched to a gene: 9. The sequence was collected from a young man in good health. Some clones in this sample may be carry-over from other donors' samples. V gene TRBV7-9 combines with J gene TRBJ1-5, with TRBD1 identical over 7 bases. What was sequenced was naive CD4+ T cells from PBMCs. The subset was: CD45RA+ positively selected. The CDR3 DNA sequence: TGTGCCAGCAGTCCAGGACAGGCCGAACAGCCCCAGCATTTT. Translating gives CASSPGQAEQPQHF.